The sequence of this T cell receptor (beta chain) was determined in a study of cytotoxic CD8 clonotypes in ibrutinib-treated CLL. Study summary: There were, on average, nearly 260,000 productive templates and over 80,000 productive rearrangements per sample.

Clones were read by immunoSEQ multiplex PCR, and TCRdb kept only the in-frame ones, dropping some. The sample holds some 13,000 clones, roughly 50% seen once. Here the sequenced sample was PBMCs, taken at an approximately 26-month disease-progression time point, from a patient treated with ibrutinib. This TCR came from a human donor with chronic lymphocytic leukemia.

The CDR3 DNA reads as TGTGCCAGCAGACCCGACGGAGATAATTCACCCCTCCACTTT. Its protein product is CASRPDGDNSPLHF. This chain uses TRBV6-5 with TRBJ1-6; D gene unclear. V was pared by 6 bases and J by 5 bases, with 11 bases between. The CDR3 length is 14 residues. Per the germline V gene, CDR1 is MNHEY and CDR2 is SVGAGI.